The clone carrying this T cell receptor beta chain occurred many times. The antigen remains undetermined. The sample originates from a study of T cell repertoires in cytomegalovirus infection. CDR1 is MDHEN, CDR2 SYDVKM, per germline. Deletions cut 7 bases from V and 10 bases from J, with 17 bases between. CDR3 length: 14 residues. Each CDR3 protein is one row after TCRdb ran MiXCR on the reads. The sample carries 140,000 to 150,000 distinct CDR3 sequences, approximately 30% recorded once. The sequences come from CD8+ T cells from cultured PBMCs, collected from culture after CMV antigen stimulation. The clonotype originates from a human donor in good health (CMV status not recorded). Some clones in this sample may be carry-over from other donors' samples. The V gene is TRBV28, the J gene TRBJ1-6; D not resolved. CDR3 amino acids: CASTPTRGSSPLHF. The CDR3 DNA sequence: TGTGCCAGCACCCCAACAAGAGGAAGCTCACCCCTCCACTTT.